This T cell receptor (beta chain) stems from a study of blood T cell repertoires in COVID-19. The wider study: From the United States, Italy and Spain came samples of acute and convalescent COVID-19. PBMCs, B-cell-depleted T cells, or T cells were the source of the cDNA or gDNA that made up the material.

As handled by the study authors: Amplifying reference gene primers gave estimates of nucleated cell counts. The method was immunoSEQ multiplex PCR; TCRdb's version includes in-frame clones alone and lacks a portion of them. V and J calls and clone size are copied from that table; D and trimming were computed from the DNA. Among 93,000 or so clones listed, around 88% were seen once. V was trimmed by 5 bases and J by 0 bases, leaving 11 bases between them. Germline CDR1 reads SGHVS; CDR2 reads FQNEAQ. The CDR3 contains 16 residues. Sequences were obtained from peripheral blood. This clonotype was sampled from a human donor in a cohort sampled during active COVID-19. V and J are TRBV7-8 and TRBJ1-6; no definite D call. CDR3: CASSPSPGSYNSPLHF. The DNA for the CDR3 is TGTGCCAGCAGCCCGTCGCCAGGCTCCTATAATTCACCCCTCCACTTT.